This record looks at one T cell receptor (beta chain) sequence and its context. V lost 7 bases, J lost 8 bases, and 20 bases lay in between. The CDR3 length is 14 residues. This entry is derived from a study of blood T cells in healthy people across ages. Then a second PCR, running about 6 to 12 cycles, was carried out with a sample-barcoded 5' primer and a J-beta primer mix. Using its own MiXCR run on the 5' RACE reads, TCRdb lists one record per CDR3 protein. The sample contains under 700,000 distinct CDR3 sequences, 24% of which appear only once. The data also belong to a second study, concerning T cells of mothers and their children. From that paper: Random nucleotides (2-4) and sample barcodes were added by the M1S primer used in the second PCR. Over 8 million TCR beta CDR3 reads were obtained from each mother, and roughly 3 million from each child.

Material: blood. The sequence derives from a boy younger than 18 in good health. The chain combines TRBV12-3 or TRBV12-4 with TRBJ1-2, with D perhaps TRBD1 (6 bases). In nucleotides, the CDR3 is TGTGCCAGCACTCTGGACAGACGGGTGGGGGGCTACACCTTC. It specifies CASTLDRRVGGYTF.